The source of this T cell receptor (beta chain) is a study of blood T cell repertoires in COVID-19. Authors' methods: Amplification with reference gene primers provided the estimates of nucleated cell counts. Assay: immunoSEQ multiplex PCR; the TCRdb copy retains only in-frame clones and omits some. D and trimming were read from the DNA, whereas the V and J calls and clone size are those reported in that table. The sample holds 150,000 to 200,000 clones, approximately 88% seen once. Trimming pared 1 base from V and 6 bases from J, leaving 5 bases between. The CDR3 consists of 11 residues. The V gene's germline CDR1 is DFQATT and CDR2 SNEGSKA (reference sequence). Assignment of participants to cohorts was predicated upon participant-reported clinical history. This clone was detected a few times.

This sequence was found in a man in his sixties or seventies who had been exposed to COVID-19. This chain uses TRBV20-1 with TRBJ2-3; D unresolved. Sequenced input: PBMCs or T cells enriched from blood (not recorded which). CDR3 sequence: CSARVQDTQYF. DNA for the CDR3: TGCAGTGCTAGAGTTCAGGATACGCAGTATTTT.